The next 17 T cell receptor beta chains were all read from a single sample in a study of cytomegalovirus exposure and HLA in healthy donors. This PCR relied on a set of 60 Vbeta primers and 13 Jbeta primers. Clones were sequenced by immunoSEQ multiplex PCR, and TCRdb holds only the in-frame ones, with some missing. The top ten clones hold under 7.5% of a sample with under 200,000 clones, about three quarters of them seen once. The specimen sequenced was PBMCs. The origin of the receptors is a man aged 35 to 55 in good health and CMV-seronegative.

The V call is TRBV7-8, the J call TRBJ1-1, with TRBD1 as a possible D gene (5 bases). CDR1 SGHVS and CDR2 FQNEAQ come from the germline V gene. This CDR3 contains 13 residues. Trimming took 5 bases from V and 8 from J, leaving 15 bases between them. The chain's CDR3 is CASSPRRGVEAFF. The DNA of the CDR3 is TGTGCCAGCAGCCCCCGGCGGGGGGTGGAAGCTTTCTTT.

The chain combines TRBV5-4 with TRBJ1-1, with 11 positions matching TRBD1. Trimming cost V 4 bases and J 3 bases; bases outside gene matches: 2. CDR3 size: 14 residues. Germline V gene data show CDR1 as SGHNT and CDR2 as YYREEE (reference sequence). CDR3: CASSTGQGDTEAFF. DNA for the CDR3: TGTGCCAGCAGCACGGGACAGGGGGACACTGAAGCTTTCTTT.

This rearrangement joins TRBV5-4 to TRBJ1-1; a weak D match, TRBD1 (6 bases). CDR1 SGHNT and CDR2 YYREEE come from the germline V gene (reference sequence). V lost 3 bases to trimming and J lost 1 base, with 10 bases between them. This CDR3 spans 14 amino acids. This CDR3 is CASSYDRWNTEAFF. DNA for the CDR3: TGTGCCAGCAGCTATGACAGGTGGAACACTGAAGCTTTCTTT. Together with reference TRBV5-4 and TRBJ1-1, the CDR3 gives the full variable domain: ETGVTQSPTHLIKTRGQQVTLRCSSQSGHNTVSWYQQALGQGPQFIFQYYREEENGRGNFPPRFSGLQFPNYSSELNVNALELDDSALYLCASSYDRWNTEAFFGQGTRLTVV.

V is TRBV11-2 and J is TRBJ1-4, with TRBD1 matching over 7 bases. The CDR3 has 15 residues. The trim removed 1 base at V and 16 bases at J, leaving 15 bases unmatched. Germline assignment: CDR1 SGHAT and CDR2 FQNNGV. CDR3 sequence reads: CASSLGQAPGQVRFF. As DNA, the CDR3 is TGTGCCAGCAGCTTAGGGCAGGCCCCTGGACAGGTCCGGTTTTTT.

V gene TRBV19 combines with J gene TRBJ1-3, with TRBD1 identical over 9 bases. Trimming removed 5 bases from V and 4 bases from J; junction bases left unmatched: 9. The germline CDR1 and CDR2 sequences are LNHDA and SQIVND (reference sequence). The length of the CDR3 is 16 residues. This CDR3 is CASSVSYRGLGNTIYF. In DNA form, the CDR3 reads TGTGCCAGTAGTGTATCCTACAGGGGGCTAGGAAACACCATATATTTT.

The rearrangement joins TRBV5-1 to TRBJ1-4; D is unclear. Deletions cut 0 bases from V and 0 bases from J, with 3 bases between. Germline V lookup: CDR1 SGHRS, CDR2 YFSETQ. The CDR3 runs 14 residues. DNA for the CDR3: TGCGCCAGCAGCTTGGCAGCAACTAATGAAAAACTGTTTTTT. Protein product: CASSLAATNEKLFF.

The chain recombines TRBV6-5 with TRBJ1-2, with D possibly TRBD1 on 6 matching bases. The CDR3 loop spans 14 amino acids. Between the trimmed V and J ends, which lost 4 bases and 7 bases, there was a span of 16 bases. CDR1 and CDR2 (germline): MNHEY, SVGAGI. The CDR3 sequence: CASSSPLGGRGYTF. CDR3 sequence (DNA): TGTGCCAGCAGTTCCCCGTTAGGGGGACGTGGCTACACCTTC.

CDR3 coding DNA: TGTGCCAGCAGCTTAGGAGGTGGCCCCACAGATACGCAGTATTTT. Protein product: CASSLGGGPTDTQYF. V and J are TRBV7-9 and TRBJ2-3; no clear D. Trimming cost V 1 base and J 2 bases, with 10 bases left between them. The CDR3 extends over 15 amino acids. Germline CDR1 and CDR2: SEHNR and FQNEAQ (reference sequence).

J is TRBJ2-7 and V is TRBV7-3; 7 bases fit TRBD2. With V trimmed by 5 bases and J by 6 bases, 4 bases remained unmatched. Germline V lookup: CDR1 SGHTA, CDR2 FQGTGA. CDR3 size: 12 residues. Written as DNA, the CDR3 is TGTGCCAGCAGCCCCACTAGCGCCGAGCAGTACTTC. Translation: CASSPTSAEQYF.

The chain combines TRBV19 with TRBJ1-5, with D tentatively TRBD1 (5 bases). Germline V gene lookup returns CDR1 LNHDA and CDR2 SQIVND (reference sequence). The ends were cut back, 3 bases at V and 6 bases at J, with 9 bases in the middle. This CDR3 spans 13 amino acids. In DNA form, the CDR3 reads TGTGCCAGTAGTATCAGGGAAAGTCAGCCCCAGCATTTT. Translating it yields CASSIRESQPQHF.

CDR3 loop: CASSGSGTVSSEAFF. The CDR3 DNA reads as TGTGCCAGCAGTGGATCCGGGACAGTCAGTTCCGAAGCTTTCTTT. This chain joins TRBV6-1 and TRBJ1-1, with 7 bases lining up with TRBD1. Germline CDR1 MNHNS, CDR2 SASEGT. The CDR3 extends over 15 amino acids. V gave up 4 bases and J gave up 8 bases; unmatched junction bases: 13.

This chain uses TRBV4-1 with TRBJ2-7; D possibly corresponds to TRBD1 (6 bases). Trimming took off 0 bases at V and 3 bases at J, with 15 bases between the two ends. CDR1 is MGHRA and CDR2 is YSYEKL in the germline V gene. The CDR3 runs 16 residues. The CDR3 loop reads CASSQDSGAGRYEQYF. In nucleotides, the CDR3 is TGCGCCAGCAGCCAAGATTCAGGGGCTGGGCGCTACGAGCAGTACTTC.

The chain uses TRBV6-6 and TRBJ2-7, with 10 nucleotides matching TRBD1. The CDR3 totals 15 residues. Trimming took 0 bases from V and 6 from J; bases not matched to a gene: 5. Germline assignment: CDR1 MNHNY and CDR2 SVGAGI (reference sequence). CDR3 in DNA: TGTGCCAGCAGTTACTCGCGACAGGGGGCTAGCGAGCAGTACTTC. Its protein product is CASSYSRQGASEQYF.

The rearrangement joins TRBV5-1 to TRBJ2-7; 7 positions match TRBD1. Germline values: CDR1 SGHRS, CDR2 YFSETQ. The J segment lost 6 bases and the V segment lost 4 bases, leaving 16 bases of the junction unmatched. The CDR3 contains 16 residues. The CDR3, as DNA: TGCGCCAGCAGCCCGCTTTTAACAGGGGATCCCCTCGAGCAGTACTTC. Its translation: CASSPLLTGDPLEQYF.

The J gene is TRBJ2-7, the V gene TRBV7-6; TRBD2 is a possible D gene (6 bases). Germline V gives CDR1 SGHVS, CDR2 FNYEAQ. The ends were cut back, 4 bases at V and 2 bases at J, with 12 bases in the middle. The CDR3 has 14 residues. CDR3 residues: CASSSGDGPYEQYF. In nucleotides, the CDR3 is TGTGCCAGCAGCTCGGGGGACGGACCCTACGAGCAGTACTTC.

The gene calls are TRBV19 and TRBJ1-3; perhaps TRBD1 as D (5 bases). V was cut by 6 bases and J by 0 bases, with 12 bases left in between. The CDR3 runs 15 residues. Germline assignment: CDR1 LNHDA and CDR2 SQIVND (reference sequence). CDR3 bases: TGTGCCAGTAGCCCCCCGGGGGTCTCTGGAAACACCATATATTTT. It codes for CASSPPGVSGNTIYF.

Points on this clone: One junction end disagrees with the germline gene, perhaps due to a read error. The J gene is TRBJ1-1, the V gene TRBV11-3, with 7 bases that match TRBD1. CDR3 length equals 15 residues. Germline CDR1 SGHNT, CDR2 YENEEA. CDR3: CAIRRAGGLKTEAFF. The DNA for the CDR3 is TGTGCCATCCGCCGGGCAGGGGGTTTGAAGACTGAAGCTTTCTTT. Full variable domain (outside the CDR3, taken from reference TRBV11-3 and TRBJ1-1): EAGVVQSPRYKIIEKKQPVAFWCNPISGHNTLYWYLQNLGQGPELLIRYENEEAVDDSQLPKDRFSAERLKGVDSTLKIQPAELGDSAVYLCAIRRAGGLKTEAFFGQGTRLTVV.